This T cell receptor beta chain was sequenced during a study of breast tumors, draining lymph nodes, adjacent tissues. Study-wide results and limits: Compared with basal-like, luminal-like tumors shared significantly more repertoire with nontumor tissue. Tumor T cell lymph node origin was a supported hypothesis, not proven. Tumor TCR diversity was below lymph nodes but above nontumor tissue. Findings are consistent with lymph node origin and intratumoral expansion of most tumor T cells.

This CDR3 is 15 amino acids long. The germline CDR1 and CDR2 sequences are SGHAT and FQNNGV. V was clipped by 0 bases and J by 7 bases, with 15 bases between them. TCRdb called the multiplex PCR reads again in MiXCR, with one record for every CDR3 protein. The sample shows about 180,000 distinct CDR3 sequences, 30% to 35% of them seen only once. About this clonotype itself: The antigen is undetermined. This CDR3 fails to terminate in the conserved phenylalanine or tryptophan, so it likely reflects a read error.

Axillary draining lymph nodes of breast cancer patients supplied the node samples. Sample: axillary lymph node tissue. The rearrangement uses TRBV11-2 and TRBJ1-1; tentative D call: TRBD1 (5 bases). The clonotype was recovered from a female donor with breast cancer. Some clones in this sample may be carry-over from other donors' samples. The CDR3, as DNA: TGTGCCAGCAGCTTAGACCTGGGACGAACCTATGAAGCTTTCCTT. Amino acids: CASSLDLGRTYEAFL.